The T cell receptor beta chain under discussion was sequenced for a study of read filtering for tumor transcriptome and immune sequencing. This clonotype was counted ten times or more. This library used 300 to 500 ng RNA and molecular barcoded adaptors spanning alpha/delta and beta/gamma chains. One entry per CDR3 protein results from TCRdb running MiXCR on the reads. The data show about 24,000 distinct CDR3 sequences, 20% to 25% seen once. Germline V gene sequence: CDR1 DFQATT, CDR2 SNEGSKA (reference sequence). Trimming took 6 bases from V and 0 from J; bases not matched to a gene: 13. CDR3 size: 18 residues.

What was sequenced was a population of CD138-negative cells sorted from bone marrow. This clonotype was obtained from a donor at least 40 years old with multiple myeloma. The genes are TRBV20-1 and TRBJ2-1; 11 bases map to TRBD2. In nucleotides, the CDR3 is TGCAGTGCACGGGGCTTAGCGGGGGGGCGCGGCTCCTACAATGAGCAGTTCTTC. This codes for CSARGLAGGRGSYNEQFF.